Below, 30 T cell receptor beta chains from the same sample are listed, as sequenced in a study of blood T cell repertoires in COVID-19. Assay used: immunoSEQ multiplex PCR; TCRdb lists only in-frame clones, some missing. The sample shows more than 100,000 clones, 79% of them seen only once. The sample was peripheral blood. All receptors come from a woman older than 75 with acute or convalescent COVID-19.

Only a few counts were recorded for this clone. The chain joins TRBV27 to TRBJ1-5; D remains ambiguous. The V end lost 1 base, the J end lost 4 bases, and 11 bases lay between the germline ends. Germline loops: CDR1 MNHEY, CDR2 SMNVEV (reference sequence). CDR3 length: 15 residues. The CDR3 is CASSLLGRRNQPQHF. The CDR3 nucleotides are TGTGCCAGCAGTTTATTGGGGAGACGTAATCAGCCCCAGCATTTT.

This clone was seen a few times. The gene calls are TRBV7-9 and TRBJ1-1, with TRBD1 matching 8 bases. Germline loops: CDR1 SEHNR, CDR2 FQNEAQ (reference sequence). Germline trimming cut 4 bases from V and 6 bases from J; bases unmatched to any gene: 10. The CDR3 totals 15 residues. The DNA of the CDR3 is TGTGCCAGCAGCTATTCGACAGGGGCGGGCGCTGAAGCTTTCTTT. As protein: CASSYSTGAGAEAFF. Together with reference TRBV7-9 and TRBJ1-1, the CDR3 gives the full variable domain: DTGVSQNPRHKITKRGQNVTFRCDPISEHNRLYWYRQTLGQGPEFLTYFQNEAQLEKSRLLSDRFSAERPKGSFSTLEIQRTEQGDSAMYLCASSYSTGAGAEAFFGQGTRLTVV.

This clone was observed a single time. The rearrangement uses TRBV11-2 and TRBJ2-1; TRBD1 aligns across 7 bases. CDR3 size: 17 residues. CDR1 SGHAT and CDR2 FQNNGV come from the germline V gene. Unmatched junction bases numbered 9, after V lost 0 bases and J lost 4 bases. In nucleotides, the CDR3 is TGTGCCAGCAGCTTAGATTCCGGGACAGATCTATACAATGAGCAGTTCTTC. This encodes CASSLDSGTDLYNEQFF.

The chain combines TRBV27 with TRBJ1-1; D ambiguous. The ends were cut back, 4 bases at V and 1 base at J, with 16 bases in the middle. Germline lookup yields CDR1 MNHEY and CDR2 SMNVEV (reference sequence). This CDR3 spans 16 amino acids. The CDR3 DNA follows: TGTGCCAGCAGTTACCCCCCCGCGGAGTCGAACACTGAAGCTTTCTTT. It encodes CASSYPPAESNTEAFF.

This clone was counted a single time. This chain joins TRBV6-4 and TRBJ1-4; possibly TRBD1 for D (5 bases). The CDR3 runs to 10 residues. Germline CDR1 MRHNA, CDR2 SNTAGT. The V end was cut by 8 bases, the J end by 16 bases, with 14 bases between. This CDR3 is CASPPPGKFF. The CDR3 DNA reads TGTGCCAGCCCGCCCCCAGGGAAGTTTTTT.

The J gene is TRBJ2-3, the V gene TRBV5-1, with TRBD2 as a possible D gene (5 bases). Germline V gene sequence: CDR1 SGHRS, CDR2 YFSETQ. The CDR3 is 15 residues long. V lost 1 base to trimming and J lost 3 bases, with 12 bases between them. The CDR3 DNA reads TGCGCCAGCAGCTTGCTCACTAGTGTGACAGATACGCAGTATTTT. This sequence encodes CASSLLTSVTDTQYF.

CDR3 DNA sequence: TGTGCCAGCAGTTTGAAGGGGTATTCCTCTGGCTACACCTTC. Amino acids: CASSLKGYSSGYTF. The gene calls are TRBV6-5 and TRBJ1-2; D may be TRBD1 (5 bases). CDR3 length: 14 residues. V was trimmed by 4 bases and J by 7 bases, leaving 16 bases between them. In germline, CDR1 is MNHEY, CDR2 SVGAGI.

In this sample, this clone turned up once. This chain links TRBV7-9 with TRBJ2-1; 12 bases align to TRBD2. CDR3 size: 15 residues. V dropped 7 bases and J dropped 6; count of bases not matched to a gene: 7. The germline CDR1 and CDR2 sequences are SEHNR and FQNEAQ (reference sequence). The CDR3 region is CASTKLAGGPNEQFF. The CDR3 nucleotides read TGTGCCAGCACCAAGCTAGCGGGGGGGCCCAATGAGCAGTTCTTC.

The table lists this clone with a few counts. CDR3 DNA sequence: TGTGCCAGCAGCTCAACAGGGGTTCGCACAGATACGCAGTATTTT. Residues: CASSSTGVRTDTQYF. V and J are TRBV13 and TRBJ2-3, with 7 bases fitting TRBD1. J was trimmed by 1 base and V by 4 bases; bases with no gene match: 5. The CDR3 contains 15 residues. The germline CDR1 and CDR2 sequences are PRHDT and FYEKMQ (reference sequence).

The rearrangement joins TRBV5-1 to TRBJ1-1; D perhaps matches TRBD1 (6 bases). Between the trimmed V and J ends, which lost 0 bases and 5 bases, there was a span of 14 bases. This CDR3 is 15 amino acids long. The germline V gene has CDR1 SGHRS and CDR2 YFSETQ. The CDR3 sequence is CASSLGRGGRTEAFF. CDR3 nucleotides: TGCGCCAGCAGCTTGGGTCGAGGGGGAAGGACTGAAGCTTTCTTT.

The genes are TRBV5-4 and TRBJ2-6; the match to TRBD1 covers 11 bases. The CDR3 contains 18 residues. CDR1 SGHNT and CDR2 YYREEE come from the germline V gene (reference sequence). Trimming cost V 4 bases and J 4 bases; bases outside gene matches: 10. In DNA form, the CDR3 reads TGTGCCAGCAGCCTTACCGGGACAGGGGGTTCAGGGGCCAACGTCCTGACTTTC. The encoded protein is CASSLTGTGGSGANVLTF.

This chain joins TRBV4-3 and TRBJ2-2, with 10 bases lining up with TRBD2. From germline, CDR1 is LGHNA and CDR2 YSLEER. This CDR3 contains 19 residues. J lost 3 bases, V lost 1 base, and 11 bases had no gene match. The CDR3 is CASSQGVAGGHGDTGELFF. The CDR3 DNA follows: TGCGCCAGCAGCCAAGGAGTAGCGGGGGGCCATGGGGACACCGGGGAGCTGTTTTTT.

This clone has just one count. This CDR3 is CASSLGQGYNSPLHF. DNA of the CDR3: TGTGCCAGCAGCTTAGGCCAGGGTTATAATTCACCCCTCCACTTT. The chain is built from TRBV13 and TRBJ1-6, with D tentatively TRBD1 (5 bases). Per germline, CDR1 PRHDT and CDR2 FYEKMQ (reference sequence). The CDR3 totals 15 residues. V shed 0 bases and J shed 4 bases, with 7 bases lying between them.

The genes are TRBV6-5 and TRBJ2-7, with 7 bases lining up with TRBD1. The J segment lost 6 bases and the V segment lost 3 bases, leaving 2 bases of the junction unmatched. CDR1 is MNHEY, CDR2 SVGAGI, per germline. The CDR3 has 12 amino acids. Written as DNA, the CDR3 is TGTGCCAGCAGTTATTCAGGGGGCGAGCAGTACTTC. It is translated as CASSYSGGEQYF.

This chain uses TRBV13 with TRBJ1-1; TRBD1 agrees at 9 bases. The CDR3 length is 14 residues. With V trimmed by 5 bases and J by 8 bases, 9 bases remained unmatched. The germline V gene has CDR1 PRHDT and CDR2 FYEKMQ (reference sequence). The CDR3 region is CASSRTGGPGEAFF. The CDR3 region has the DNA TGTGCCAGCAGCCGCACAGGGGGCCCAGGCGAAGCTTTCTTT.

This sequence joins TRBV4-3 and TRBJ1-2; 10 bases match TRBD1. Germline values: CDR1 LGHNA, CDR2 YSLEER. The CDR3 length is 15 residues. With V trimmed by 5 bases and J by 10 bases, 13 bases remained unmatched. CDR3 in amino acids: CASSSSGGTGVPYTF. The CDR3 region has the DNA TGCGCCAGCAGCTCGTCAGGTGGGACAGGGGTCCCCTACACCTTC.

The rearrangement joins TRBV5-8 to TRBJ2-1, with a tentative D call TRBD2 (6 bases). V was pared by 2 bases and J by 9 bases, with 21 bases between. Germline lookup yields CDR1 SGHTS and CDR2 YDEGEE. The CDR3 loop spans 16 amino acids. The CDR3 loop is CASSLRLGVNSIEQFF. In nucleotides, the CDR3 is TGTGCCAGCAGCTTACGACTAGGGGTGAACTCTATTGAGCAGTTCTTC.

The chain couples TRBV7-2 to TRBJ2-7; 7 bases agree with TRBD1. This CDR3 has 14 amino acids. V trimming: 5 bases; J trimming: 0 bases; junction bases outside the gene matches: 4. Germline V gene data show CDR1 as SGHTA and CDR2 as FQGNSA. The DNA for the CDR3 is TGTGCCAGCAGCGTGGACAGGTACTCCTACGAGCAGTACTTC. Its translation is CASSVDRYSYEQYF.

The V and J genes are TRBV7-2 and TRBJ2-1; D is possibly TRBD2 (6 bases). CDR1 and CDR2 from the germline V gene are SGHTA and FQGNSA. This CDR3 region has 13 residues. Trimming left V 6 bases short and J 7 bases short, with 13 bases between. CDR3 protein: CASSSGLINEQFF. The CDR3 DNA reads TGTGCCAGCAGTTCGGGACTCATTAATGAGCAGTTCTTC.

This clone occurred a few times. The chain employs TRBV5-6 and TRBJ1-1; a weak D match, TRBD1 (5 bases). CDR3 length equals 14 residues. Germline V gene data show CDR1 as SGHDT and CDR2 as YYEEEE. With 2 bases removed from V and 0 bases from J, the gap between germline ends came to 8 bases. Here the CDR3 reads CASSFWGMNTEAFF. The CDR3 coding sequence is TGTGCCAGCAGCTTTTGGGGCATGAACACTGAAGCTTTCTTT. The full variable domain, in which reference TRBV5-6 and TRBJ1-1 provide the parts outside the CDR3, is DAGVTQSPTHLIKTRGQQVTLRCSPKSGHDTVSWYQQALGQGPQFIFQYYEEEERQRGNFPDRFSGHQFPNYSSELNVNALLLGDSALYLCASSFWGMNTEAFFGQGTRLTVV.

Regarding this clone: Germline is not matched at one junction end, which may reflect a read error. V is TRBV7-9 and J is TRBJ1-2; the D is unclear. Germline V gene data show CDR1 as SEHNR and CDR2 as FQNEAQ (reference sequence). This CDR3 has 10 residues. The CDR3, as DNA: TGTGCCAGCAGCGCGGGCCCCTTGGGCTTC. Protein sequence: CASSAGPLGF.

This clone was seen only once. The chain recombines TRBV18 with TRBJ1-5, with 10 nucleotides matching TRBD1. The CDR3 consists of 15 residues. Trimming took 3 bases from V and 6 from J; bases not matched to a gene: 5. The germline V gene has CDR1 KGHSH and CDR2 LQKENI. CDR3: CASSPNGDRGQPQHF. The CDR3 DNA sequence: TGTGCCAGCTCACCCAACGGGGACAGGGGTCAGCCCCAGCATTTT.

V is TRBV6-2 or TRBV6-3 and J is TRBJ1-1; 10 bases align to TRBD1. Germline CDR1 MNHEY, CDR2 SVGEGT. V lost 2 bases and J lost 5; bases outside the gene matches: 14. The CDR3 is 18 residues long. The DNA of the CDR3 is TGTGCCAGCAGTTACCTGCCGGGACAGGGGCCAAGGGATACTGAAGCTTTCTTT. It specifies CASSYLPGQGPRDTEAFF.

The chain combines TRBV6-5 with TRBJ1-1, with D tentatively TRBD1 (5 bases). Looked up from germline, CDR1 is MNHEY and CDR2 is SVGAGI. Trimming left V 0 bases short and J 2 bases short, with 13 bases between. This CDR3 spans 16 amino acids. The CDR3 sequence: CASSYSFDRVNTEAFF. The CDR3, as DNA: TGTGCCAGCAGTTACTCGTTTGACAGAGTAAACACTGAAGCTTTCTTT.

The rearrangement uses TRBV7-9 and TRBJ2-1; TRBD2 aligns across 11 bases. CDR1 is SEHNR and CDR2 is FQNEAQ in the germline V gene (reference sequence). V lost 3 bases and J lost 4; bases outside the gene matches: 2. CDR3 length: 15 amino acids. The chain's CDR3 is CASSLGLAAYNEQFF. The CDR3 DNA reads TGTGCCAGCAGCTTGGGACTAGCGGCTTACAATGAGCAGTTCTTC.

The chain is built from TRBV6-5 and TRBJ2-2, with D tentatively TRBD2 (6 bases). Looked up from germline, CDR1 is MNHEY and CDR2 is SVGAGI. Trimming removed 6 bases from V and 6 bases from J, with 17 bases in between. CDR3 size: 15 residues. The CDR3 DNA is TGTGCCAGCAGGAAAGGAGGGGCACAATCCGGGGAGCTGTTTTTT. This gives the protein CASRKGGAQSGELFF.

The chain joins TRBV7-2 to TRBJ2-1; D might be TRBD1 (6 bases). Germline V gives CDR1 SGHTA, CDR2 FQGNSA. The CDR3 runs to 15 residues. Trimming stripped 2 bases from V and 1 base from J, with 9 bases between. The CDR3 nucleotides are TGTGCCAGCAGCTTAAACCAGGGGTCCTACAATGAGCAGTTCTTC. Encoded protein: CASSLNQGSYNEQFF.

The sample holds a few counts of this clone. The chain couples TRBV19 to TRBJ2-7; perhaps TRBD1 as D (5 bases). Germline V gene data show CDR1 as LNHDA and CDR2 as SQIVND (reference sequence). The V end lost 5 bases, the J end lost 2 bases, and 10 bases lay between the germline ends. The CDR3 contains 13 residues. The CDR3 DNA reads TGTGCCAGTAGTCGTACAGGTACCTACGAGCAGTACTTC. This translates into CASSRTGTYEQYF.

This chain links TRBV30 with TRBJ2-7, with TRBD2 matching over 7 bases. Unmatched junction bases numbered 4, after V lost 0 bases and J lost 2 bases. The CDR3 loop spans 14 amino acids. In germline, CDR1 is GTSNPN, CDR2 SVGIG (reference sequence). The CDR3 is CAWSVWGGTYEQYF. The CDR3 nucleotides are TGTGCCTGGAGTGTATGGGGGGGAACCTACGAGCAGTACTTC.

The J gene is TRBJ1-5, the V gene TRBV6-4; D not certain. The CDR3 totals 13 residues. V was pared by 4 bases and J by 0 bases, with 4 bases between. In germline, CDR1 is MRHNA, CDR2 SNTAGT. Written as DNA, the CDR3 is TGTGCCAGCAGTGCGGGTAGCAATCAGCCCCAGCATTTT. Translating gives CASSAGSNQPQHF.